The sequence of this T cell receptor beta chain was determined in a study of PD-1 blockade in classical Hodgkin lymphoma. Findings and caveats of the study: Complete responders' baseline diversity resembled that of newly diagnosed patients. A reduction in baseline TCR diversity was reportedly seen in newly diagnosed patients relative to healthy donors.

Noted time point: cycle 4 day 1 (C4D1), after about 6 weeks of nivolumab. The patients all showed relapse after autologous stem cell transplantation, while their brentuximab vedotin exposure varied. The study purified CD4+ T cells from thawed PBMCs using magnetic negative selection. Patients had relapsed/refractory classical Hodgkin lymphoma with complete response, partial response or progressive disease as best response. Libraries were prepared by immunoSEQ multiplex PCR; TCRdb keeps only in-frame clonotypes and omits some of them. The table lists fewer than 30,000 clones, less than 80% of them singletons. Concerning this clone itself: Its target is not known.

Germline V gene sequence: CDR1 MNHNY, CDR2 SVGAGI (reference sequence). The V gene lost 8 bases and the J gene lost 2 bases, with 8 bases spanning the gap. The CDR3 loop spans 12 amino acids. The chain links TRBV6-6 to TRBJ2-3, with TRBD1 as a possible D gene (6 bases). Sample: CD4+ T cells from blood, taken before the fourth cycle of nivolumab. This TCR was recovered from a human donor with classical Hodgkin lymphoma. The DNA of the CDR3 is TGTGCCAGCCGGGACAACACAGATACGCAGTATTTT. Amino acid sequence: CASRDNTDTQYF.